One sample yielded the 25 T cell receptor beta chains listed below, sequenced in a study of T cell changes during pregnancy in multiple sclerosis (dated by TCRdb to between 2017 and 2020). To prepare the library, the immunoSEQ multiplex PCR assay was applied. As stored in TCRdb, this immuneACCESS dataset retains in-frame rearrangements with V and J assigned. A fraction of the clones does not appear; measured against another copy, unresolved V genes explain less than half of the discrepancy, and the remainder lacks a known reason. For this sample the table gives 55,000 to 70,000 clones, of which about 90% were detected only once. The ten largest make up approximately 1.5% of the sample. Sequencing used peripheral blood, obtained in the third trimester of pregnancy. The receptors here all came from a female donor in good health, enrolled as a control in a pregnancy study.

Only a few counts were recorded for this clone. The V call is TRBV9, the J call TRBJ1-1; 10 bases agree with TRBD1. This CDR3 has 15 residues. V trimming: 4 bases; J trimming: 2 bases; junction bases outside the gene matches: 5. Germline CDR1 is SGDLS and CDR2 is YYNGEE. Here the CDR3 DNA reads TGTGCCAGCAGCCACTCGACAGGGGGCAACACTGAAGCTTTCTTT. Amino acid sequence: CASSHSTGGNTEAFF.

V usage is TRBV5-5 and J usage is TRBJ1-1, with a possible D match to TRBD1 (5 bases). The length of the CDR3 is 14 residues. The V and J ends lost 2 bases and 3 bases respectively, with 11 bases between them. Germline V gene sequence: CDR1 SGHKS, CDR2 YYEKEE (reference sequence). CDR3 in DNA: TGTGCCAGCAGCTTTTTGGGGGGTTACACTGAAGCTTTCTTT. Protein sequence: CASSFLGGYTEAFF.

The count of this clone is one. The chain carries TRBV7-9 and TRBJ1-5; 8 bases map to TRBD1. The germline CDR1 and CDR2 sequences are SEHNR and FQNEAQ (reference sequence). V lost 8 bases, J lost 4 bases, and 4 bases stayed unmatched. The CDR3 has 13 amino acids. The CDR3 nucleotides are TGTGCCAGCGGGGGACAGGAAAATCAGCCCCAGCATTTT. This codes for CASGGQENQPQHF.

CDR3 nucleotides: TGTGCCAGCATTTGGAAGAGGGGGATAATGAACACTGAAGCTTTCTTT. It encodes CASIWKRGIMNTEAFF. The rearrangement joins TRBV2 to TRBJ1-1, with D tentatively TRBD1 (6 bases). The germline V gene encodes CDR1 SNHLY and CDR2 FYNNEI. The CDR3 consists of 16 residues. The V end was cut by 7 bases, the J end by 0 bases, with 18 bases between.

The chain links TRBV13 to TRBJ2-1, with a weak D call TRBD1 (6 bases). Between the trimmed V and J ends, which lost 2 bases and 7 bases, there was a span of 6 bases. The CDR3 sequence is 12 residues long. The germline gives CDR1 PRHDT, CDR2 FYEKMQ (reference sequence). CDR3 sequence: CASSLQGNEQFF. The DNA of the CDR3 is TGTGCCAGCAGCTTACAGGGGAATGAGCAGTTCTTC.

The CDR3 spells CASSPVPGLVEGQYF. The CDR3 DNA follows: TGTGCCAGCAGCCCTGTCCCGGGACTAGTTGAGGGCCAGTACTTC. This chain uses TRBV7-3 with TRBJ2-5, with TRBD2 matching 8 bases. CDR1 is SGHTA and CDR2 is FQGTGA in the germline V gene. The CDR3 spans 15 residues. The J segment lost 10 bases and the V segment lost 5 bases, leaving 15 bases of the junction unmatched.

CDR3 bases: TGTGCCAGCAGCTTAGTCACAGTCCTAAAGTCCCATAACTGGGAGCTGTTTTTT. Protein product: CASSLVTVLKSHNWELFF. The genes are TRBV7-9 and TRBJ2-2; no definite D call. The CDR3 runs 18 residues. V was shortened by 1 base and J by 9 bases, with 24 bases between the two germline ends. Germline lookup yields CDR1 SEHNR and CDR2 FQNEAQ (reference sequence).

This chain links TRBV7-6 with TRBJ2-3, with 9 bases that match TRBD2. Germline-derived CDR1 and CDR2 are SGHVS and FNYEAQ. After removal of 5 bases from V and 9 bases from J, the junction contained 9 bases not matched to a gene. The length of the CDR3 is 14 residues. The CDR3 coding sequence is TGTGCCAGCAGCAGACCCGGGACTAGCAGCACGCAGTATTTT. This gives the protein CASSRPGTSSTQYF.

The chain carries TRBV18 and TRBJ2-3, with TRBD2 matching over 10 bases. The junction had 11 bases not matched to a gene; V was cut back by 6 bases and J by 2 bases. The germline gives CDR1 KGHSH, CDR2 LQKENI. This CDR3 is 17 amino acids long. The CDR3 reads CASSRGSGGISTDTQYF. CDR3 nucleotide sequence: TGTGCCAGCTCCCGAGGTAGCGGGGGGATTTCCACAGATACGCAGTATTTT.

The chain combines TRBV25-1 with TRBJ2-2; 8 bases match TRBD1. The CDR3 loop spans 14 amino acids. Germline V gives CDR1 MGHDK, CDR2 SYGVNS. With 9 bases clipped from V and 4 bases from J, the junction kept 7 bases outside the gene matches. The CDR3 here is CASARTGFTGELFF. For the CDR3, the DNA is TGTGCCAGTGCCCGGACAGGGTTCACCGGGGAGCTGTTTTTT. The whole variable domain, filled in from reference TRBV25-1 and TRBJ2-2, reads EADIYQTPRYLVIGTGKKITLECSQTMGHDKMYWYQQDPGMELHLIHYSYGVNSTEKGDLSSESTVSRIRTEHFPLTLESARPSHTSQYLCASARTGFTGELFFGEGSRLTVL.

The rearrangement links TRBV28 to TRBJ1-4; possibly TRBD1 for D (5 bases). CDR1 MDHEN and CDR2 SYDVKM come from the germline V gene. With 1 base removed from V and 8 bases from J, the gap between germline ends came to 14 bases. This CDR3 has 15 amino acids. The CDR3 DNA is TGTGCCAGCAGTTTATTGGGGGGAGCGCGCGAAAAACTGTTTTTT. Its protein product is CASSLLGGAREKLFF.

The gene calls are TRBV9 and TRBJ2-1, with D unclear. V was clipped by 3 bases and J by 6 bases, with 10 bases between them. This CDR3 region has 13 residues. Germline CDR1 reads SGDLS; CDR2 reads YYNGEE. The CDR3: CASSAGFPNEQFF. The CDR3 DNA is TGTGCCAGCAGCGCCGGGTTTCCCAATGAGCAGTTCTTC.

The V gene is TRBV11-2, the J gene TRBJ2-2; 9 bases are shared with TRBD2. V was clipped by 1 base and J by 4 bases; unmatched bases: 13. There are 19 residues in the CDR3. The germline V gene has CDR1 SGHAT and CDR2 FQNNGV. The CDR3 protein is CASSLGALAGPRGTGELFF. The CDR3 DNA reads TGTGCCAGCAGCTTAGGTGCCCTAGCGGGGCCAAGGGGCACCGGGGAGCTGTTTTTT.

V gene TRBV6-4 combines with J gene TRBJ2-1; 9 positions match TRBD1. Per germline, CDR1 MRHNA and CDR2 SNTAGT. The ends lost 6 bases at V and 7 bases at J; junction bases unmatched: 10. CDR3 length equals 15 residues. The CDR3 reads CASSPGTGIDNEQFF. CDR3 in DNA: TGTGCCAGCAGCCCTGGGACAGGGATCGATAATGAGCAGTTCTTC.

DNA for the CDR3: TGTGCCAGCAGCTCTGACCCAAAGAGGGAGCAGTTCTTC. It codes for CASSSDPKREQFF. This chain joins TRBV5-6 and TRBJ2-1; the D is unclear. Trimming took 3 bases from V and 10 from J, leaving 14 bases between them. CDR3 length: 13 residues. CDR1 is SGHDT, CDR2 YYEEEE, per germline.

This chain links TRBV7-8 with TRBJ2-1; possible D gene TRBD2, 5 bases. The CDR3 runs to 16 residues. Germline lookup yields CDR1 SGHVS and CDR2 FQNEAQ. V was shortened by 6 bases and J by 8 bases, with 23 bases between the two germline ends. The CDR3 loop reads CASRAFPAQRFHEQFF. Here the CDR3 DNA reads TGTGCCAGCAGAGCTTTTCCGGCACAGCGGTTCCATGAGCAGTTCTTC. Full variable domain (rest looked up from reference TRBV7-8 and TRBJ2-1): GAGVSQSPRYKVAKRGQDVALRCDPISGHVSLFWYQQALGQGPEFLTYFQNEAQLDKSGLPSDRFFAERPEGSVSTLKIQRTQQEDSAVYLCASRAFPAQRFHEQFFGPGTRLTVL.

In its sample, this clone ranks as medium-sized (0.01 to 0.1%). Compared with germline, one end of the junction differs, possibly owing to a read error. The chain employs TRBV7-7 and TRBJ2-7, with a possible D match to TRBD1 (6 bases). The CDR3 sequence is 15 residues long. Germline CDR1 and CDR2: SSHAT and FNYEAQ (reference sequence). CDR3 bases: TGTGCTAGCAGCTTAGATTCGGACAGCTCCAACGAGCAGTACTTC. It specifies CASSLDSDSSNEQYF. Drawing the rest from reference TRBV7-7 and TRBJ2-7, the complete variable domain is GAGVSQSPRYKVTKRGQDVTLRCDPISSHATLYWYQQALGQGPEFLTYFNYEAQPDKSGLPSDRFSAERPEGSISTLTIQRTEQRDSAMYRCASSLDSDSSNEQYFGPGTRLTVT.

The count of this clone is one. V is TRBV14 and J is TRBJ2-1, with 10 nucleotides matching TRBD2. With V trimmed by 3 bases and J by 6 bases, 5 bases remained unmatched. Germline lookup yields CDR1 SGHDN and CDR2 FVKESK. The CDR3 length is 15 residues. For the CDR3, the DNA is TGTGCCAGCAGCCACGAAGCGGGGGGGGGCAATGAGCAGTTCTTC. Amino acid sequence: CASSHEAGGGNEQFF.

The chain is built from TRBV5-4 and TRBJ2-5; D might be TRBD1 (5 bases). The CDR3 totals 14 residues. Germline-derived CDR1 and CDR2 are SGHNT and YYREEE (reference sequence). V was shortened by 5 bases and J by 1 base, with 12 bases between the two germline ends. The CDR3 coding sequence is TGTGCCAGCAGTTTCACAGGTCGCCAAGAGACCCAGTACTTC. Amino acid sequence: CASSFTGRQETQYF.

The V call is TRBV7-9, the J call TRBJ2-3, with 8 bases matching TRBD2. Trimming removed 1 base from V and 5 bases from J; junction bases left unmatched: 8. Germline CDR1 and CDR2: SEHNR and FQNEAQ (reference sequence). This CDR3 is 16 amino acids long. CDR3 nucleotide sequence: TGTGCCAGCAGCTTAGAAGTGTCAGCGGGGGTAGATACGCAGTATTTT. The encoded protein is CASSLEVSAGVDTQYF.

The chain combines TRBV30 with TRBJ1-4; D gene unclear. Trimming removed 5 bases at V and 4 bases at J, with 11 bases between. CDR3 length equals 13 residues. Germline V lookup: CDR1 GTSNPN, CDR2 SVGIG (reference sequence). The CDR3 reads CAWGSQFNEKLFF. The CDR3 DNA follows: TGTGCCTGGGGGAGCCAGTTTAATGAAAAACTGTTTTTT.

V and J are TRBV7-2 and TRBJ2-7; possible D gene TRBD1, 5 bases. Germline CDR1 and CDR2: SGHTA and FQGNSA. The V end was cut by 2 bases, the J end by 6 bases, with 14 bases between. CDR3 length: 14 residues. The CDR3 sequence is CASSLQGRFGEQYF. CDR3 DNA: TGTGCCAGCAGCTTACAGGGCAGGTTCGGCGAGCAGTACTTC.

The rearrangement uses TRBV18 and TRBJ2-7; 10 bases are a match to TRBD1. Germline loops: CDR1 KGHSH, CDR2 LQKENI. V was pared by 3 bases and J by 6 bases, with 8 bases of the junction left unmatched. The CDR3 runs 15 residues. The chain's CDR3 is CASSPPGQGLSEQYF. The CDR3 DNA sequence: TGTGCCAGCTCACCTCCGGGACAGGGGTTATCCGAGCAGTACTTC.

The CDR3 region is CASSARDRGTGNTIYF. CDR3 nucleotides: TGTGCCAGCAGTGCCCGGGACAGGGGAACAGGAAACACCATATATTTT. The chain employs TRBV7-2 and TRBJ1-3, with TRBD1 matching 10 bases. The CDR3 is 16 amino acids. The junction had 9 bases not matched to a gene; V was cut back by 6 bases and J by 4 bases. The germline V gene has CDR1 SGHTA and CDR2 FQGNSA.

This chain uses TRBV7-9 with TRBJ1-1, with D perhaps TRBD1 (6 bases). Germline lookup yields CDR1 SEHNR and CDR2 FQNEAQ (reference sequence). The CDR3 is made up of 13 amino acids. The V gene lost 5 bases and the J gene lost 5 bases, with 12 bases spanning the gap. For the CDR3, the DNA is TGTGCCAGCAGCATTGACAGGATAACTGAAGCTTTCTTT. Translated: CASSIDRITEAFF. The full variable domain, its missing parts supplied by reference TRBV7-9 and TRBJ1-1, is DTGVSQNPRHKITKRGQNVTFRCDPISEHNRLYWYRQTLGQGPEFLTYFQNEAQLEKSRLLSDRFSAERPKGSFSTLEIQRTEQGDSAMYLCASSIDRITEAFFGQGTRLTVV.